Shown below are 25 T cell receptor beta chains from a single sample sequenced in a study of blood T cell repertoires in COVID-19. The table came from immunoSEQ multiplex PCR; TCRdb's copy has only in-frame clones and leaves some out. The sample records 140,000 or so clones, under 85% being singletons. Sequenced material: peripheral blood. These receptors all come from a man in his fifties or sixties with active or convalescent COVID-19.

For the CDR3, the DNA is TGTGCCAGCAGCCCATCCGGAACAGGGGCGATTTCACCCCTCCACTTT. Translation: CASSPSGTGAISPLHF. J is TRBJ1-6 and V is TRBV7-6, with TRBD1 identical over 7 bases. This CDR3 spans 16 amino acids. Germline-derived CDR1 and CDR2 are SGHVS and FNYEAQ. V shed 5 bases, J shed 9 bases, and the junction held 13 bases outside the gene matches.

This clone was seen more than once but under ten times. The gene calls are TRBV3-1 (or the pseudogene TRBV3-2) and TRBJ1-5, with 7 bases lining up with TRBD1. CDR1 and CDR2 from the germline V gene are LGHDT and YNNKEL (reference sequence). The CDR3 has 16 amino acids. The junction had 12 bases not matched to a gene; V was cut back by 4 bases and J by 6 bases. The CDR3 region is CASSRSGTGVGQPQHF. The DNA of the CDR3 is TGTGCCAGCAGCCGTTCCGGCACAGGGGTCGGTCAGCCCCAGCATTTT.

The V gene is TRBV28, the J gene TRBJ2-7; D uncertain. Germline CDR1 reads MDHEN; CDR2 reads SYDVKM. V gave up 2 bases and J gave up 3 bases, with 5 bases separating them. This CDR3 spans 12 amino acids. CDR3 bases: TGTGCCAGCAGTTTAAGTAGCTACGAGCAGTACTTC. Translated, it gives CASSLSSYEQYF.

Notes on this clone: Other DNA sequences of this sample code for an identical CDR3. CDR3 residues: CASRTSGPSYNEQFF. The CDR3 coding sequence is TGTGCCAGTAGGACTAGCGGCCCCTCCTACAATGAGCAGTTCTTC. The rearrangement links TRBV19 to TRBJ2-1, with 9 bases that match TRBD2. V was clipped by 6 bases and J by 0 bases; unmatched bases: 3. The CDR3 covers 15 residues. Looked up from germline, CDR1 is LNHDA and CDR2 is SQIVND (reference sequence). Combining the CDR3 with reference TRBV19 and TRBJ2-1 gives the whole variable domain DGGITQSPKYLFRKEGQNVTLSCEQNLNHDAMYWYRQDPGQGLRLIYYSQIVNDFQKGDIAEGYSVSREKKESFPLTVTSAQKNPTAFYLCASRTSGPSYNEQFFGPGTRLTVL.

The DNA for the CDR3 is TGTGCCAGCAGTTTAGGGACAGGTCTACGAGGCGAGCAGTACTTC. Its translation is CASSLGTGLRGEQYF. The V and J genes are TRBV27 and TRBJ2-7; 8 positions match TRBD1. The V gene end was trimmed by 2 bases and the J gene end by 6 bases; junction bases not matched to a gene: 9. CDR1 is MNHEY, CDR2 SMNVEV, per germline (reference sequence). The CDR3 totals 15 residues.

This chain uses TRBV2 with TRBJ2-5; possible D gene TRBD2, 5 bases. V was shortened by 8 bases and J by 0 bases, with 7 bases between the two germline ends. From germline, CDR1 is SNHLY and CDR2 FYNNEI. The CDR3 sequence is 12 residues long. The CDR3 loop is CASERDQETQYF. The CDR3 coding sequence is TGTGCCAGCGAGAGGGACCAAGAGACCCAGTACTTC. The complete variable domain, with remaining parts taken from reference TRBV2 and TRBJ2-5, reads EPEVTQTPSHQVTQMGQEVILRCVPISNHLYFYWYRQILGQKVEFLVSFYNNEISEKSEIFDDQFSVERPDGSNFTLKIRSTKLEDSAMYFCASERDQETQYFGPGTRLLVL.

The chain links TRBV2 to TRBJ1-1, with TRBD1 as a possible D gene (5 bases). Germline values: CDR1 SNHLY, CDR2 FYNNEI. This CDR3 has 12 residues. Trimming stripped 4 bases from V and 10 bases from J, with 13 bases between. CDR3 sequence: CASSVTGTAAFF. The CDR3, as DNA: TGTGCCAGCAGTGTAACAGGAACGGCAGCTTTCTTT.

The chain carries TRBV28 and TRBJ2-7; TRBD1 agrees at 8 bases. In germline, CDR1 is MDHEN, CDR2 SYDVKM. This CDR3 has 15 amino acids. V shed 3 bases and J 3 bases; nucleotides not matched to a gene: 7. DNA of the CDR3: TGTGCCAGCAGTTTCGGCCCCAGGGGGCTCTACGAGCAGTACTTC. It translates to CASSFGPRGLYEQYF.

The rearrangement links TRBV11-2 to TRBJ2-7; D possibly corresponds to TRBD1 (6 bases). CDR1 is SGHAT and CDR2 is FQNNGV in the germline V gene. This CDR3 comprises 15 residues. V lost 6 bases and J 4 bases, leaving 19 bases between the germline ends. The CDR3 is CASSLQGPSDYEQYF. Here the CDR3 DNA reads TGTGCCAGCAGTCTACAGGGACCCTCCGATTACGAGCAGTACTTC.

The chain carries TRBV28 and TRBJ1-3, with 7 positions matching TRBD1. CDR1 MDHEN and CDR2 SYDVKM come from the germline V gene. The CDR3 consists of 14 residues. J lost 4 bases, V lost 8 bases, and 8 bases had no gene match. This CDR3 reads CASVPGGRGNTIYF. CDR3 bases: TGTGCCAGCGTACCAGGGGGGCGAGGAAACACCATATATTTT.

The V gene is TRBV21-1, the J gene TRBJ1-1; TRBD1 is the table's D call and was not checked against the DNA. TRBV21-1 is termed a pseudogene. The CDR3 length is 13 residues. CDR3 loop: CASSPDRGSKAFF. The CDR3 DNA reads TGTGCCAGCAGCCCCGACAGGGGCTCAAAAGCTTTCTTT.

The V and J genes are TRBV7-6 and TRBJ2-1; D gene uncertain. Germline-derived CDR1 and CDR2 are SGHVS and FNYEAQ. The CDR3 is 13 residues long. V dropped 1 base and J dropped 5 bases, with 6 bases sitting between them. The CDR3 spells CASSLGRNNEQFF. CDR3 nucleotides: TGTGCCAGCAGCTTAGGCAGAAACAATGAGCAGTTCTTC.

This clone was seen more than once but under ten times. V usage is TRBV28 and J usage is TRBJ2-1; 7 nucleotides agree with TRBD2. Trimming took 6 bases from V and 9 from J; bases not matched to a gene: 11. The germline V gene has CDR1 MDHEN and CDR2 SYDVKM. CDR3 length: 14 residues. The CDR3, as DNA: TGTGCCAGCAGGCCCCCCGGGACTATTTTTGAGCAGTTCTTC. Protein sequence: CASRPPGTIFEQFF.

This clone showed up just a few times. The chain joins TRBV28 to TRBJ2-1; D remains ambiguous. V was clipped by 6 bases and J by 3 bases, with 33 bases between them. The CDR3 covers 21 residues. The germline CDR1 and CDR2 sequences are MDHEN and SYDVKM. CDR3 coding DNA: TGTGCCAGCAGCCACAGTCCAGTTGCCCCCAAGTCTTACGCGATCTACAATGAGCAGTTCTTC. It specifies CASSHSPVAPKSYAIYNEQFF.

This clone was observed a handful of times. This sequence joins TRBV19 and TRBJ1-2, with TRBD1 identical over 7 bases. This CDR3 contains 14 residues. CDR1 and CDR2 from the germline V gene are LNHDA and SQIVND (reference sequence). The V segment lost 7 bases and the J segment 10 bases; nucleotides outside the gene matches: 15. CDR3 in amino acids: CASTKTEGARDYTF. As DNA, the CDR3 is TGTGCCAGTACCAAAACGGAGGGGGCTCGGGACTACACCTTC. Complete variable domain (other parts from reference TRBV19 and TRBJ1-2): DGGITQSPKYLFRKEGQNVTLSCEQNLNHDAMYWYRQDPGQGLRLIYYSQIVNDFQKGDIAEGYSVSREKKESFPLTVTSAQKNPTAFYLCASTKTEGARDYTFGSGTRLTVV.

The chain couples TRBV27 to TRBJ1-2, with TRBD1 identical over 8 bases. With 5 bases clipped from V and 4 bases from J, the junction kept 9 bases outside the gene matches. The CDR3 has 15 residues. Germline V lookup: CDR1 MNHEY, CDR2 SMNVEV (reference sequence). The DNA for the CDR3 is TGTGCCAGCAGTCCCAGGGGGCGCGGGCTCTATGGCTACACCTTC. Amino acids: CASSPRGRGLYGYTF.

This rearrangement joins TRBV9 to TRBJ2-7, with D tentatively TRBD2 (7 bases). The CDR3 totals 16 residues. Germline values: CDR1 SGDLS, CDR2 YYNGEE. Trimming took off 0 bases at V and 0 bases at J, with 13 bases between the two ends. The CDR3 sequence is CASSVEGDYPSYEQYF. The CDR3, as DNA: TGTGCCAGCAGCGTAGAGGGGGACTACCCCTCCTACGAGCAGTACTTC.

This sequence joins TRBV29-1 and TRBJ2-1, with 13 bases matching TRBD2. This CDR3 is 15 amino acids long. The junction had 1 base not matched to a gene; V was cut back by 1 base and J by 4 bases. Looked up from germline, CDR1 is SQVTM and CDR2 is ANQGSEA. The CDR3 loop is CSVEGTSGSYNEQFF. In DNA form, the CDR3 reads TGCAGCGTTGAAGGGACTAGCGGGAGTTACAATGAGCAGTTCTTC.

This clone was detected a few times. The chain recombines TRBV7-8 with TRBJ1-1, with no clear D. The germline gives CDR1 SGHVS, CDR2 FQNEAQ. This CDR3 region has 15 residues. The V end lost 1 base, the J end lost 1 base, and 10 bases lay between the germline ends. The DNA for the CDR3 is TGTGCCAGCAGCTTAGGAGGGATAGCGAACACTGAAGCTTTCTTT. It is translated as CASSLGGIANTEAFF.

The chain couples TRBV24-1 to TRBJ1-2; D uncertain. CDR3 length: 12 residues. Germline V lookup: CDR1 KGHDR, CDR2 SFDVKD. V was shortened by 3 bases and J by 8 bases, with 9 bases between the two germline ends. The CDR3: CATSDGGQGYTF. The CDR3 DNA reads TGTGCCACCAGTGATGGTGGGCAGGGCTACACCTTC.

The chain combines TRBV29-1 with TRBJ2-6, with D possibly being TRBD1 (6 bases). Germline values: CDR1 SQVTM, CDR2 ANQGSEA. This CDR3 is built from 14 residues. Trimming took 3 bases from V and 1 from J, leaving 7 bases between them. The DNA for the CDR3 is TGCAGCGTTGACAGGGGATCTGGGGCCAACGTCCTGACTTTC. Translating it yields CSVDRGSGANVLTF.

Many counts were recorded for this clone. The chain carries TRBV5-1 and TRBJ1-1; D is uncertain. The CDR3 contains 16 residues. Germline V CDR1 and CDR2: SGHRS, YFSETQ. V shed 0 bases and J shed 1 base, with 13 bases lying between them. The CDR3 region is CASSLGLGEWNTEAFF. The CDR3 nucleotides read TGCGCCAGCAGCTTGGGCCTCGGAGAATGGAACACTGAAGCTTTCTTT.

CDR3 region: CASSLITGPYEQYF. The CDR3 DNA is TGTGCCAGCAGTCTAATTACAGGGCCCTACGAGCAGTACTTC. The chain couples TRBV27 to TRBJ2-7, with a tentative D call TRBD1 (6 bases). Trimming shortened V by 5 bases and J by 2 bases, and 13 bases separated the two germline ends. CDR3 length: 14 residues. From germline, CDR1 is MNHEY and CDR2 SMNVEV (reference sequence).

The genes are TRBV11-3 and TRBJ2-1, with 8 bases fitting TRBD1. With 5 bases clipped from V and 10 bases from J, the junction kept 10 bases outside the gene matches. The CDR3 has 14 amino acids. The germline gives CDR1 SGHNT, CDR2 YENEEA. CDR3 sequence reads: CASSERTGSGEQFF. CDR3 sequence (DNA): TGTGCCAGCAGCGAACGGACAGGGTCGGGAGAGCAGTTCTTC.

In the case of this clone: Its ends do not fully match the called genes, so a read error is possible. The V call is TRBV7-6, the J call TRBJ1-1; 8 bases align to TRBD1. Germline V lookup: CDR1 SGHVS, CDR2 FNYEAQ. This CDR3 has 15 residues. CDR3 in amino acids: CASSVAGTGNTEAFF. CDR3 nucleotide sequence: TGTGCCAGCAGCGTAGCCGGGACAGGGAACACTGAAGCTTTCTTT.